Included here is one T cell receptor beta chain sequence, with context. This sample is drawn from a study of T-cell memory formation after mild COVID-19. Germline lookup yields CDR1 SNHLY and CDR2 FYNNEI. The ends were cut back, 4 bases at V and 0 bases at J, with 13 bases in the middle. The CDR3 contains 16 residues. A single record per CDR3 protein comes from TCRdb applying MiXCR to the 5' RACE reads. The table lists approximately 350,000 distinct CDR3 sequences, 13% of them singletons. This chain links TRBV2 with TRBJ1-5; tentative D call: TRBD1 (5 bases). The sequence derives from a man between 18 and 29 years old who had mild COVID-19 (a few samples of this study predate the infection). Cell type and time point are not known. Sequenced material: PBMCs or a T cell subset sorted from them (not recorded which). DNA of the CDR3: TGTGCCAGCAGTGGGCGGCCAGGGCATAGCAATCAGCCCCAGCATTTT. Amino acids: CASSGRPGHSNQPQHF.